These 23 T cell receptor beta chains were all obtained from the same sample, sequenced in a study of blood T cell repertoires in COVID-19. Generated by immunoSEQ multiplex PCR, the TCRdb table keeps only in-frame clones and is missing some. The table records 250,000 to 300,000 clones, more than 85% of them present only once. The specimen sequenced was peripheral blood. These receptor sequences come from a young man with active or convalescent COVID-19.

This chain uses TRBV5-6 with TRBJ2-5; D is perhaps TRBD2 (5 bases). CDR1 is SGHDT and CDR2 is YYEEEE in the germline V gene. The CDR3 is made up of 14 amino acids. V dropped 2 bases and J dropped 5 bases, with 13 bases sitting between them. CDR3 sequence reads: CASSFEGWAETQYF. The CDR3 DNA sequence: TGTGCCAGCAGCTTTGAGGGATGGGCCGAGACCCAGTACTTC.

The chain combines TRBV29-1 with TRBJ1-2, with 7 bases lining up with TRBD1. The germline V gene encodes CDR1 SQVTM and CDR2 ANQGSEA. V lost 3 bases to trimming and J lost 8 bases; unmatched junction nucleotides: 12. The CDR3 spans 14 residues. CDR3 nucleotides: TGCAGCGTTGAGTCTAAGCGACAGGGAAGGGGCTACACCTTC. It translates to CSVESKRQGRGYTF.

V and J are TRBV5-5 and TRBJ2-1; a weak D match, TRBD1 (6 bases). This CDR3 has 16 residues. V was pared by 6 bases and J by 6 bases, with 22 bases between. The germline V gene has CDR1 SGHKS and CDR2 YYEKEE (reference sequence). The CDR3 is CASKVVAGALSNEQFF. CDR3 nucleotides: TGTGCCAGCAAAGTTGTGGCAGGGGCATTGAGCAATGAGCAGTTCTTC.

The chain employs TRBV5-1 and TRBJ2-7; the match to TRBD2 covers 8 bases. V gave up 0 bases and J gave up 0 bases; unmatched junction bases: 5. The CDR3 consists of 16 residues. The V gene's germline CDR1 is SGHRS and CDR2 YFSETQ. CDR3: CASSLVAGGPSYEQYF. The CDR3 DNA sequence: TGCGCCAGCAGCTTGGTGGCGGGGGGCCCCTCCTACGAGCAGTACTTC.

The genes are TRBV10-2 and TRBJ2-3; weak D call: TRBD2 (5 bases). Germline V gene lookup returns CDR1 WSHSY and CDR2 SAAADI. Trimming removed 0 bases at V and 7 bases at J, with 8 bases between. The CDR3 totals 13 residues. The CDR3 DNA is TGCGCCAGCAGTGAGTCCCCGGGAAATACGCAGTATTTT. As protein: CASSESPGNTQYF.

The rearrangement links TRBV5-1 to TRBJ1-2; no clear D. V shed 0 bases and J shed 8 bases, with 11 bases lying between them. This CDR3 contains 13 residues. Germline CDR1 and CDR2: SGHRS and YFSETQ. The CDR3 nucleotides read TGCGCCAGCAGCTTGGTCGGGGAAAGCGGCTACACCTTC. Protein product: CASSLVGESGYTF.

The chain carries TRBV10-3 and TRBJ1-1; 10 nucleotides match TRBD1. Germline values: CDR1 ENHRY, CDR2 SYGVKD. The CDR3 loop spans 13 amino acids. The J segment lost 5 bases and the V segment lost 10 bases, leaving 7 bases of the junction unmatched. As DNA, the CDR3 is TGTGCCACCGAGGGGACAGGGGAAACTGAAGCTTTCTTT. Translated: CATEGTGETEAFF.

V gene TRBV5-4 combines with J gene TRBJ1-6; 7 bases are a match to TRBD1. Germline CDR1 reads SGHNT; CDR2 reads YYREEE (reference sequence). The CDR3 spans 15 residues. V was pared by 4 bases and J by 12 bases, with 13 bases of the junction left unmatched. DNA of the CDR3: TGTGCCAGCAGCCGACGACAGGGAGGTGTGGAACCCCTCCACTTT. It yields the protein CASSRRQGGVEPLHF. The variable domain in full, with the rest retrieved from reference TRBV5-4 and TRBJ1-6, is ETGVTQSPTHLIKTRGQQVTLRCSSQSGHNTVSWYQQALGQGPQFIFQYYREEENGRGNFPPRFSGLQFPNYSSELNVNALELDDSALYLCASSRRQGGVEPLHFGNGTRLTVT.

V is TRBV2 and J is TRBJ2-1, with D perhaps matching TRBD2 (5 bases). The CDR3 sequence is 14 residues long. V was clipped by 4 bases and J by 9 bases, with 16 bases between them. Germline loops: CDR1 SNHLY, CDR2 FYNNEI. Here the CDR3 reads CASSVRDSSGEQFF. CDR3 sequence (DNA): TGTGCCAGCAGTGTGAGGGATAGTTCGGGTGAGCAGTTCTTC.

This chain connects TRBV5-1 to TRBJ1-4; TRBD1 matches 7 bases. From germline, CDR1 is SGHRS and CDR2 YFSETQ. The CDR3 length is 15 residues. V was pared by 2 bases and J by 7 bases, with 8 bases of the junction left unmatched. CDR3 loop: CASSLTGDGSEKLFF. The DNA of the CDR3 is TGCGCCAGCAGCTTAACAGGGGATGGAAGTGAAAAACTGTTTTTT.

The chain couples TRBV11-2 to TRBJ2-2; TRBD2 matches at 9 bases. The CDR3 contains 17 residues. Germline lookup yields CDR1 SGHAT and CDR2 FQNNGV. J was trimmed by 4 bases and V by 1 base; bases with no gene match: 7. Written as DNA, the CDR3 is TGTGCCAGCAGCTTAGTAGTGGGACTAGCATCCACCGGGGAGCTGTTTTTT. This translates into CASSLVVGLASTGELFF.

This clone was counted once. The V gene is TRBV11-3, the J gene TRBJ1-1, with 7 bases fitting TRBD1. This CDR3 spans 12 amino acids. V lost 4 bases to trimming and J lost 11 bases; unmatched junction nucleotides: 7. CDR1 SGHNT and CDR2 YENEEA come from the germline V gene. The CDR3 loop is CASSSTGSSAFF. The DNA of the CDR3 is TGTGCCAGCAGCTCGACAGGGTCGTCGGCTTTCTTT.

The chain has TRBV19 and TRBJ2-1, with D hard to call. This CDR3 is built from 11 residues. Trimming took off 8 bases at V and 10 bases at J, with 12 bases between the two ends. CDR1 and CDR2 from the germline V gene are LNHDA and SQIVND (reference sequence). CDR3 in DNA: TGTGCCAGTGACACTGGTGTCGAGCAGTTCTTC. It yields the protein CASDTGVEQFF. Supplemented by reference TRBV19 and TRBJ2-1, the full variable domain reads DGGITQSPKYLFRKEGQNVTLSCEQNLNHDAMYWYRQDPGQGLRLIYYSQIVNDFQKGDIAEGYSVSREKKESFPLTVTSAQKNPTAFYLCASDTGVEQFFGPGTRLTVL.

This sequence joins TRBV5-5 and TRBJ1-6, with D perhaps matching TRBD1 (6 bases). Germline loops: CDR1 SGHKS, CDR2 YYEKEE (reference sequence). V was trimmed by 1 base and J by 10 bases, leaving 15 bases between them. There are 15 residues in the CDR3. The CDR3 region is CASSLSGQLLSPLHF. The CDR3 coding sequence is TGTGCCAGCAGCTTGAGTGGACAGCTACTATCACCCCTCCACTTT.

This CDR3 reads CASSLATGGEKLFF. CDR3 sequence (DNA): TGTGCCAGCAGCTTGGCGACAGGGGGCGAAAAACTGTTTTTT. This chain links TRBV5-5 with TRBJ1-4, with 10 positions matching TRBD1. The CDR3 spans 14 residues. Losses at the gene ends were 0 bases for V and 8 bases for J; bases not matched to a gene: 1. Germline lookup yields CDR1 SGHKS and CDR2 YYEKEE (reference sequence).

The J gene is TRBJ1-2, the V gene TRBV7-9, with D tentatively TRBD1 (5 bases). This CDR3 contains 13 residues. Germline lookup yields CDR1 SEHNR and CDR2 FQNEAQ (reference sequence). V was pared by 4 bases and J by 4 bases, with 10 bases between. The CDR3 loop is CASSSTELYGYTF. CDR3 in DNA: TGTGCCAGCAGCTCGACAGAACTCTATGGCTACACCTTC.

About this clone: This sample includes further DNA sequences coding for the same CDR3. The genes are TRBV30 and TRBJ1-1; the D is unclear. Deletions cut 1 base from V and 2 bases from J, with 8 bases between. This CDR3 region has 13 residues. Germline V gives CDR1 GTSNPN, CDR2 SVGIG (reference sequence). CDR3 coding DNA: TGTGCCTGGAGTGAGGAGGGAAACACTGAAGCTTTCTTT. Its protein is CAWSEEGNTEAFF.

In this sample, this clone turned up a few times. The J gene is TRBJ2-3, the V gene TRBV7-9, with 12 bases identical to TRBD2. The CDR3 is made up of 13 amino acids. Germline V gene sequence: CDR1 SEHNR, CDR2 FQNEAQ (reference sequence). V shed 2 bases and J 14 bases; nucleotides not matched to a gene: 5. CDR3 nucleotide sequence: TGTGCCAGCAGCTTACCCACTAGCGGGAGGTGGTATTTT. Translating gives CASSLPTSGRWYF.

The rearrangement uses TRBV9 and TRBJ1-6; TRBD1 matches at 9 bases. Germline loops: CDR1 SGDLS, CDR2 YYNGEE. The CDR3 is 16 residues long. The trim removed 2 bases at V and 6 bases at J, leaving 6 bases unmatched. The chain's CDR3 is CASSVGTGRSNSPLHF. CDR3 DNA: TGTGCCAGCAGCGTTGGGACAGGGCGATCTAATTCACCCCTCCACTTT. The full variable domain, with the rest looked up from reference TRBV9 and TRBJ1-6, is DSGVTQTPKHLITATGQRVTLRCSPRSGDLSVYWYQQSLDQGLQFLIQYYNGEERAKGNILERFSAQQFPDLHSELNLSSLELGDSALYFCASSVGTGRSNSPLHFGNGTRLTVT.

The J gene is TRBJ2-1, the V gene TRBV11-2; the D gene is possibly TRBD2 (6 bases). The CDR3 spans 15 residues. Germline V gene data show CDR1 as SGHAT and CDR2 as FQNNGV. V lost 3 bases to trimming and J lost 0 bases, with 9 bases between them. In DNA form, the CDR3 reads TGTGCCAGCAGCTTCACGCGGGACTCCTACAATGAGCAGTTCTTC. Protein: CASSFTRDSYNEQFF.

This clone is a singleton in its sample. CDR3 sequence (DNA): TGCGCCAGCCAATTCGGTGGGACAGTCCAAGAGACCCAGTACTTC. Translated, it gives CASQFGGTVQETQYF. V usage is TRBV23-1 and J usage is TRBJ2-5, with 7 bases lining up with TRBD1. TRBV23-1 is sorted into the ORF group, with uncertain function. The CDR3 extends over 15 amino acids. Trimming cost V 8 bases and J 1 base; bases outside gene matches: 10.

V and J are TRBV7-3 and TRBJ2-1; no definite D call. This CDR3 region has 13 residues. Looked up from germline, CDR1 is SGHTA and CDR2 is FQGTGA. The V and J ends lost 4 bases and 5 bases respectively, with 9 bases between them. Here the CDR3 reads CASSSRSDNEQFF. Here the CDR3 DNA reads TGTGCCAGCAGCTCTCGGAGCGACAATGAGCAGTTCTTC.

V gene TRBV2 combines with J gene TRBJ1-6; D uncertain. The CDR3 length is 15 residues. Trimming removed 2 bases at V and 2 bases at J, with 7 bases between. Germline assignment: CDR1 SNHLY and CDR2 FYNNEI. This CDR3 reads CASSEHSPYNSPLHF. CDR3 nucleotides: TGTGCCAGCAGTGAACACAGCCCCTATAATTCACCCCTCCACTTT.